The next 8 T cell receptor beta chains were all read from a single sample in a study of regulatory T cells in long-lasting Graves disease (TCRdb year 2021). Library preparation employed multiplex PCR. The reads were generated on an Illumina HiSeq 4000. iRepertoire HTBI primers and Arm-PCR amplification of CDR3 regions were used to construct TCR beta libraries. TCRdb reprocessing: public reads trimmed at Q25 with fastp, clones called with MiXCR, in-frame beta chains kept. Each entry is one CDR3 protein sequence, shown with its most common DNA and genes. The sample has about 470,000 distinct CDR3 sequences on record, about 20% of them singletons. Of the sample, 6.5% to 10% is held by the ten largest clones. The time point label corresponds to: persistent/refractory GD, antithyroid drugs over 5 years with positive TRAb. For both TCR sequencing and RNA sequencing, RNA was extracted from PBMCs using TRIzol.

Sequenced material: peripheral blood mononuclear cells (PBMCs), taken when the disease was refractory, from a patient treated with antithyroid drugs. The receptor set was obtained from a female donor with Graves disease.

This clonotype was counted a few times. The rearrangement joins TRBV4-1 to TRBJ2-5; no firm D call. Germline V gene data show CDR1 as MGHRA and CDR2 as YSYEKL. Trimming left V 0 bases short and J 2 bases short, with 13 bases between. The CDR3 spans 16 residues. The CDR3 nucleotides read TGCGCCAGCAGCCAAGAGCGTCATAGTATACAAGAGACCCAGTACTTC. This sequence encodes CASSQERHSIQETQYF.

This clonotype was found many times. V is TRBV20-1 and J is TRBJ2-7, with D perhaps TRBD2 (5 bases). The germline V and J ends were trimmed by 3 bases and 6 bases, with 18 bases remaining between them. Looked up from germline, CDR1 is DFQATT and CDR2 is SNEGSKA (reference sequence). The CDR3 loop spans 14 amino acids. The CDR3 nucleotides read TGCAGTGCTAGTTATCGAGGGATTAGAGGCGAGCAGTACTTC. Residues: CSASYRGIRGEQYF.

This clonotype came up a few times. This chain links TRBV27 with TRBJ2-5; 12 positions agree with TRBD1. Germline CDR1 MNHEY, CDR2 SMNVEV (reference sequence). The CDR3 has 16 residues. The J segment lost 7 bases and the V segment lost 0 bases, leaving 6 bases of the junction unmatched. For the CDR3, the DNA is TGTGCCAGCAGTTTATCGACCGGGACAGGGGGCCGGACCCAGTACTTC. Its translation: CASSLSTGTGGRTQYF.

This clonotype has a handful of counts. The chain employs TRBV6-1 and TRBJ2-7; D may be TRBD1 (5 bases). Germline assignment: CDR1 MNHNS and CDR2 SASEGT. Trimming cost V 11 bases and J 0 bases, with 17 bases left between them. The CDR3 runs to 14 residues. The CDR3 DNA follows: TGTGCCGGCGCCAGAAGGGGTGACTCCTACGAGCAGTACTTC. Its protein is CAGARRGDSYEQYF.

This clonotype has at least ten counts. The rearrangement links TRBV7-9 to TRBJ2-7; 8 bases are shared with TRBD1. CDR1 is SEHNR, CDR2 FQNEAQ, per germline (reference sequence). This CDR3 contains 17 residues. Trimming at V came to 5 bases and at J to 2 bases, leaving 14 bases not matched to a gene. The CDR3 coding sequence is TGTGCCAGCAGCCAGGACAGGGCCAGCGGGCGAACCTACGAGCAGTACTTC. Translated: CASSQDRASGRTYEQYF. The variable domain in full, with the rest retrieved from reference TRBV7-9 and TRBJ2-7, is DTGVSQNPRHKITKRGQNVTFRCDPISEHNRLYWYRQTLGQGPEFLTYFQNEAQLEKSRLLSDRFSAERPKGSFSTLEIQRTEQGDSAMYLCASSQDRASGRTYEQYFGPGTRLTVT.

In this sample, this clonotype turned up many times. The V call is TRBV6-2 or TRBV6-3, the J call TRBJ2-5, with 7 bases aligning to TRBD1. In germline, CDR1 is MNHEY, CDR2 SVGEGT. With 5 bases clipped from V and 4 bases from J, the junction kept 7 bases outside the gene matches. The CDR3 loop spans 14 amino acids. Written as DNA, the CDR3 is TGTGCCAGCAGTGACAGGGTATGGGTAGAGACCCAGTACTTC. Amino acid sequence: CASSDRVWVETQYF.

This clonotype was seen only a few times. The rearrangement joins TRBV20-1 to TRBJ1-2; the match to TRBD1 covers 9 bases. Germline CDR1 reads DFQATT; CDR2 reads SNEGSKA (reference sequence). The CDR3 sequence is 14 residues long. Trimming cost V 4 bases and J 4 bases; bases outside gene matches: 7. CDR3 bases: TGCAGTGCTATACAAGACAGGGGGATCTATGGCTACACCTTC. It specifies CSAIQDRGIYGYTF.

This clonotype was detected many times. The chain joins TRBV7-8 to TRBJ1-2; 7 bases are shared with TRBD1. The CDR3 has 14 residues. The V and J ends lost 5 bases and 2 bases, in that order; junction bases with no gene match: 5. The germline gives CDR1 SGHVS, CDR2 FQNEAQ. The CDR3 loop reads CASSKRGQNYGYTF. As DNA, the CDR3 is TGTGCCAGCAGCAAAAGGGGACAGAACTATGGCTACACCTTC. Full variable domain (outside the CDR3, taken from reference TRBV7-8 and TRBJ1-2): GAGVSQSPRYKVAKRGQDVALRCDPISGHVSLFWYQQALGQGPEFLTYFQNEAQLDKSGLPSDRFFAERPEGSVSTLKIQRTQQEDSAVYLCASSKRGQNYGYTFGSGTRLTVV.